This TCR beta chain was retrieved from a study of T-cell reconstitution after alpha-beta-depleted transplantation in children (dated by TCRdb to the mid-2010s). Notes on the research overall: Using TCR repertoire profiling, the study quantitatively followed how T-cell immune reconstitution unfolded in children after TCRalphabeta/CD19-depleted allogeneic hematopoietic cell transplantation.

This clonotype was found a few times. Its cognate antigen has yet to be identified. Within one base of it there is no much larger clone, and no base qualities were kept. Library creation used PCR. TCRdb names Illumina HiSeq 2500 as the instrument used. TCR library preparation used molecular barcoding, with unique molecular identifiers applied to normalize quantification of the TCRbeta repertoire. TCRdb took the public reads, trimmed them with fastp at Q25, ran MiXCR for clone calling and kept in-frame beta chains. CDR3 protein duplicates are merged, each entry listing the most common genes and DNA. In all, the sample holds around 600,000 distinct CDR3 sequences, and about 10% of those were seen once. 3.5% to 5% of the sample lies in the top ten. Via the germline V gene, CDR1 is LGHNA and CDR2 YSLEER. The CDR3 measures 14 amino acids from cysteine to phenylalanine. The kept DNA is CDR3 alone, 42 bases in frame from the first base. The junction shows trimming of 0 bases on V and 4 bases on J, plus 7 bases between the germline ends.

This specimen consisted of PBMCs from the stem cell graft donor, obtained from the stem cell graft. This TCR was recovered from a human donor who donated a stem cell graft to a child with acute myeloid leukemia. The chain is encoded by TRBV4-3 joined to TRBJ1-3, and possibly TRBD1, on 5 matching bases. The nucleotide sequence is given as TGCGCCAGCAGCCAAGAGGGGACGGGAAACACCATATATTTT. The translation is CASSQEGTGNTIYF.